The 2 T cell receptor beta chains below all came from one sample that was sequenced in a study of shared clonotypes between healthy human individuals. The table came from immunoSEQ multiplex PCR; TCRdb's copy has only in-frame clones and leaves some out. Here the sample spans approximately 2.4 million clones, 90% to 97% being singletons. Source material: naive CD4+ T cells sorted from blood. The sample's subset: CD45RA+ positively selected. The receptors were gathered from a man between 18 and 35 years old in good health.

The chain couples TRBV6-5 to TRBJ1-1; TRBD1 aligns across 7 bases. Trimming took 7 bases from V and 5 from J; bases not matched to a gene: 7. The CDR3 covers 13 residues. Germline V gives CDR1 MNHEY, CDR2 SVGAGI. The CDR3 loop reads CASTTGVKTEAFF. DNA of the CDR3: TGTGCCAGCACCACAGGGGTAAAAACTGAAGCTTTCTTT.

CDR3 loop: CAWSPRSEAFF. The DNA for the CDR3 is TGTGCCTGGAGCCCCCGCTCTGAAGCTTTCTTT. The chain combines TRBV30 with TRBJ1-1; unclear D gene. Germline CDR1 and CDR2: GTSNPN and SVGIG (reference sequence). This CDR3 comprises 11 residues. The V end lost 3 bases, the J end lost 6 bases, and 8 bases lay between the germline ends.